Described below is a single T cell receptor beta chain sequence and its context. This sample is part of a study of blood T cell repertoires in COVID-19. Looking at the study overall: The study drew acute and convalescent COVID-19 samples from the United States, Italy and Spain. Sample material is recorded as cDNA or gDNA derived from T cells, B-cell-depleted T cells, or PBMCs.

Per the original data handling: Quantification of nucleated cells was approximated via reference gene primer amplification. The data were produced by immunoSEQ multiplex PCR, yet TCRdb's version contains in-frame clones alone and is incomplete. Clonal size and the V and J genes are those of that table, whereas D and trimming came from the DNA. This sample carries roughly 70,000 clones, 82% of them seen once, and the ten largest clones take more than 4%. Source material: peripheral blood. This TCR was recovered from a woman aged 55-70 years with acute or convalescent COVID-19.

The CDR3: CASSIYLNTEAFF. For the CDR3, the DNA is TGTGCCAGTAGTATTTATCTGAACACTGAAGCTTTCTTT. The chain joins TRBV19 to TRBJ1-1, with no clear D. The V and J ends lost 3 bases and 0 bases respectively, with 5 bases between them. The CDR3 length is 13 residues. Germline CDR1 LNHDA, CDR2 SQIVND (reference sequence).